This T cell receptor (beta chain) was documented in a study of CD8+ T cells in alopecia areata. Study-level information: Treated patients were dosed with oral tofacitinib, taking 5 to 10 mg twice daily. The duration of tofacitinib was 6 to 18 months, with 6 months off drug afterward.

Once RNA had been extracted, it was reverse transcribed into cDNA to act as the sequencing template. Sequenced by immunoSEQ multiplex PCR; TCRdb stores in-frame clones only, minus some. This table holds 250,000 or so clones, around 67% found once. This CDR3 region has 14 residues. V was clipped by 2 bases and J by 7 bases, with 14 bases between them. Germline V gene sequence: CDR1 KGHSH, CDR2 LQKENI. This clone was seen once. Material: CD4+ T cells sorted from blood, obtained at week 0. This sequence was found in a human donor with alopecia areata. The rearrangement joins TRBV18 to TRBJ1-1, with a possible D match to TRBD1 (5 bases). The chain's CDR3 is CASSPVDSRGEAFF. In DNA form, the CDR3 reads TGTGCCAGCTCACCAGTAGACAGCAGAGGTGAAGCTTTCTTT.